The 31 T cell receptor beta chains below were found in one sample sequenced in a study of shared clonotypes between healthy human individuals. Profiling relied on immunoSEQ multiplex PCR, and the TCRdb table lists in-frame clones only, not all of them. The top ten hold around 11% of the sample, which has some 500,000 clones, 77% seen once. Sequenced input: PBMCs. These receptors were taken from a woman aged 40 to 55 in good health. Some clones in this sample may be carry-over from other donors' samples.

The genes are TRBV28 and TRBJ2-3; TRBD2 matches at 10 bases. The CDR3 runs 17 residues. Germline V gives CDR1 MDHEN, CDR2 SYDVKM. V dropped 4 bases and J dropped 1; count of bases not matched to a gene: 8. The CDR3 sequence is CASSSPGGLAGTDTQYF. In DNA, the CDR3 is TGTGCCAGCAGTTCTCCAGGCGGACTAGCGGGCACAGATACGCAGTATTTT.

V and J are TRBV27 and TRBJ2-7; D gene uncertain. The germline gives CDR1 MNHEY, CDR2 SMNVEV (reference sequence). V was shortened by 6 bases and J by 3 bases, with 15 bases between the two germline ends. This CDR3 region has 14 residues. CDR3 region: CASRAQVFIYEQYF. The CDR3 DNA is TGTGCCAGCAGGGCCCAGGTATTTATCTACGAGCAGTACTTC.

The chain joins TRBV30 to TRBJ2-7, with D tentatively TRBD1 (5 bases). CDR3 length: 12 amino acids. Per the germline V gene, CDR1 is GTSNPN and CDR2 is SVGIG (reference sequence). Trimming stripped 2 bases from V and 5 bases from J, with 10 bases between. The CDR3 DNA reads as TGTGCCTGGAGTACCTCAGGGCACGAGCAGTACTTC. The encoded protein is CAWSTSGHEQYF. Based on the CDR3 plus reference TRBV30 and TRBJ2-7, the full variable domain is SQTIHQWPATLVQPVGSPLSLECTVEGTSNPNLYWYRQAAGRGLQLLFYSVGIGQISSEVPQNLSASRPQDRQFILSSKKLLLSDSGFYLCAWSTSGHEQYFGPGTRLTVT.

The chain uses TRBV28 and TRBJ2-1; D gene unclear. The CDR3 is 15 residues long. Trimming removed 5 bases from V and 2 bases from J, with 13 bases in between. Germline V CDR1 and CDR2: MDHEN, SYDVKM. The CDR3, as DNA: TGTGCCAGCAGTCCCTCCTTGGGCACCTACAATGAGCAGTTCTTC. Translated, it gives CASSPSLGTYNEQFF.

The chain carries TRBV14 and TRBJ1-3, with D unclear. V lost 2 bases to trimming and J lost 0 bases, with 11 bases between them. The CDR3 spans 16 residues. CDR1 and CDR2 from the germline V gene are SGHDN and FVKESK. DNA for the CDR3: TGTGCCAGCAGCCAATACGTGGCGTACTCTGGAAACACCATATATTTT. This gives the protein CASSQYVAYSGNTIYF.

In its sample, this clone was seen many times. The CDR3 DNA reads TGTGCCAGCAGCGCCGGGCTGCGGACAGTAAGCTCCTACGAGCAGTACTTC. Amino acid sequence: CASSAGLRTVSSYEQYF. This chain connects TRBV5-5 to TRBJ2-7, with D tentatively TRBD1 (6 bases). The V gene's germline CDR1 is SGHKS and CDR2 YYEKEE (reference sequence). V lost 4 bases, J lost 0 bases, and 20 bases lay in between. CDR3 length: 17 residues. The full variable domain, completed using reference TRBV5-5 and TRBJ2-7, is DAGVTQSPTHLIKTRGQQVTLRCSPISGHKSVSWYQQVLGQGPQFIFQYYEKEERGRGNFPDRFSARQFPNYSSELNVNALLLGDSALYLCASSAGLRTVSSYEQYFGPGTRLTVT.

This clone has at least ten counts. Other DNA sequences in this specimen translate into the identical CDR3. CDR3 bases: TGTGCCAGCAGTGGCCCCCTGGAGAACTCCTACGAGCAGTACTTC. Translating it yields CASSGPLENSYEQYF. The chain couples TRBV25-1 to TRBJ2-7; no clear D gene. Trimming removed 4 bases from V and 0 bases from J, with 13 bases in between. The germline gives CDR1 MGHDK, CDR2 SYGVNS. This CDR3 spans 15 amino acids.

The J gene is TRBJ2-3, the V gene TRBV5-5, with a weak D call TRBD2 (6 bases). V lost 3 bases and J 3 bases, leaving 14 bases between the germline ends. Germline V lookup: CDR1 SGHKS, CDR2 YYEKEE (reference sequence). The CDR3 contains 15 residues. The CDR3 DNA reads TGTGCCAGCAGCTCTCCTTGGGGGAGGACAGATACGCAGTATTTT. It codes for CASSSPWGRTDTQYF.

In this sample, this clone turned up once. The chain is built from TRBV18 and TRBJ2-3; D unresolved. Germline V gene sequence: CDR1 KGHSH, CDR2 LQKENI. The CDR3 has 12 amino acids. With 0 bases removed from V and 5 bases from J, the gap between germline ends came to 3 bases. CDR3 nucleotide sequence: TGTGCCAGCTCACCACCGATAGATACGCAGTATTTT. Protein: CASSPPIDTQYF.

The chain joins TRBV6-1 to TRBJ1-1; 7 bases agree with TRBD1. Trimming removed 7 bases from V and 1 base from J; junction bases left unmatched: 6. Germline V lookup: CDR1 MNHNS, CDR2 SASEGT. The CDR3 covers 14 residues. The CDR3 protein is CASTQGVRNTEAFF. CDR3 nucleotides: TGTGCCAGCACCCAGGGGGTAAGGAACACTGAAGCTTTCTTT.

The chain joins TRBV9 to TRBJ1-4; no firm D call. CDR3 size: 16 residues. The germline CDR1 and CDR2 sequences are SGDLS and YYNGEE. Trimming took off 0 bases at V and 4 bases at J, with 13 bases between the two ends. DNA for the CDR3: TGTGCCAGCAGCGTAGGTGTGGAGGACGGTAATGAAAAACTGTTTTTT. Residues: CASSVGVEDGNEKLFF.

The chain is built from TRBV2 and TRBJ2-3; D not resolved. CDR3 size: 13 residues. Germline assignment: CDR1 SNHLY and CDR2 FYNNEI. The V end lost 6 bases, the J end lost 6 bases, and 13 bases lay between the germline ends. The CDR3 protein is CASREWVVDTQYF. The CDR3 DNA is TGTGCCAGCAGGGAGTGGGTGGTTGATACGCAGTATTTT.

V is TRBV6-5 and J is TRBJ2-7; weak D call: TRBD2 (6 bases). V was shortened by 7 bases and J by 2 bases, with 18 bases between the two germline ends. The V gene's germline CDR1 is MNHEY and CDR2 SVGAGI. The CDR3 extends over 15 amino acids. CDR3 DNA: TGTGCCAGCACTGCCCCCGGCGGGAAAGCCTACGAGCAGTACTTC. Translating gives CASTAPGGKAYEQYF.

To note about this clone: Since a much larger clone is just one base distant, this may be a read error. The chain is built from TRBV11-2 and TRBJ1-2; D might be TRBD1 (5 bases). CDR3 length: 14 amino acids. Germline assignment: CDR1 SGHAT and CDR2 FQNNGV. In DNA, the CDR3 is TGTGCCAGCAGCTTAGTAGGGGAGGCCTATGGCTACGCCTTC. It yields the protein CASSLVGEAYGYAF.

This chain connects TRBV9 to TRBJ2-2; possible D gene TRBD1, 6 bases. The CDR3 extends over 16 amino acids. CDR1 is SGDLS and CDR2 is YYNGEE in the germline V gene. V was shortened by 4 bases and J by 7 bases, with 20 bases between the two germline ends. The CDR3 nucleotides read TGTGCCAGCAGCTCACGACAGGACCTAACGATCGGGGAGCTGTTTTTT. It encodes CASSSRQDLTIGELFF.

As regards this clone: A much bigger clone sits one base away, suggesting this may be a read error. The rearrangement joins TRBV6-5 to TRBJ2-7; 7 bases agree with TRBD1. Losses at the gene ends were 6 bases for V and 3 bases for J; bases not matched to a gene: 8. The CDR3 runs to 14 residues. The germline CDR1 and CDR2 sequences are MNHEY and SVGAGI. This CDR3 reads CASSRQGPDYEQYF. DNA of the CDR3: TGTGCCAGCAGCAGACAGGGTCCAGACTACGAGCAGTACTTC.

The chain employs TRBV5-4 and TRBJ2-3; weak D call: TRBD2 (5 bases). Trimming took 3 bases from V and 3 from J, leaving 8 bases between them. CDR3 size: 13 residues. CDR1 is SGHNT and CDR2 is YYREEE in the germline V gene (reference sequence). Written as DNA, the CDR3 is TGTGCCAGCAGCTCTGAGGGAACAGATACGCAGTATTTT. This translates into CASSSEGTDTQYF.

About this clone: Just one base apart from a much larger clone, this may be a read error. The rearrangement links TRBV5-1 to TRBJ2-1, with a tentative D call TRBD1 (6 bases). Per the germline V gene, CDR1 is SGHRS and CDR2 is YFSETQ. The CDR3 covers 16 residues. The V end lost 2 bases, the J end lost 0 bases, and 12 bases lay between the germline ends. The CDR3 loop reads CASSFNTGPSYNEQFF. CDR3 DNA: TGCGCCAGCAGCTTCAACACAGGGCCCTCCTACAATGAGCAGTTCTTC.

V usage is TRBV4-1 and J usage is TRBJ2-7, with 8 nucleotides matching TRBD2. CDR3 length: 16 residues. Losses at the gene ends were 0 bases for V and 2 bases for J; bases not matched to a gene: 6. In germline, CDR1 is MGHRA, CDR2 YSYEKL. This CDR3 is CASSQDKGLAPYEQYF. The CDR3 bases are TGCGCCAGCAGCCAAGATAAAGGACTAGCACCCTACGAGCAGTACTTC.

This rearrangement joins TRBV18 to TRBJ2-7; D could derive from TRBD1 or TRBD2 (5 bases each). The CDR3 totals 13 residues. In germline, CDR1 is KGHSH, CDR2 LQKENI. V lost 3 bases, J lost 7 bases, and 13 bases lay in between. Written as DNA, the CDR3 is TGTGCCAGCTCACCCGAGGGGTTAGGGGAGCAGTACTTC. It translates to CASSPEGLGEQYF.

This chain uses TRBV5-8 with TRBJ1-5; D is uncertain. This CDR3 is 15 amino acids long. V dropped 2 bases and J dropped 3 bases, with 12 bases sitting between them. Looked up from germline, CDR1 is SGHTS and CDR2 is YDEGEE. The chain's CDR3 is CASSFGQILNQPQHF. DNA of the CDR3: TGTGCCAGCAGCTTTGGCCAAATCCTCAATCAGCCCCAGCATTTT. The variable domain in full, completed from reference TRBV5-8 and TRBJ1-5, reads EAGVTQSPTHLIKTRGQQATLRCSPISGHTSVYWYQQALGLGLQFLLWYDEGEERNRGNFPPRFSGRQFPNYSSELNVNALELEDSALYLCASSFGQILNQPQHFGDGTRLSIL.

Comment on this clone: Other nucleotide sequences in the sample specify the same CDR3. The chain links TRBV6-1 to TRBJ1-1, with no clear D. Trimming cost V 0 bases and J 4 bases, with 6 bases left between them. CDR3 size: 13 residues. Germline values: CDR1 MNHNS, CDR2 SASEGT. CDR3 nucleotide sequence: TGTGCCAGCAGTGAAGCTCGTGGCACTGAAGCTTTCTTT. Translating gives CASSEARGTEAFF.

This clone occurred a few times. V usage is TRBV10-3 and J usage is TRBJ2-7; 8 bases agree with TRBD1. V trimming: 1 base; J trimming: 4 bases; junction bases outside the gene matches: 9. CDR3 length: 16 residues. From germline, CDR1 is ENHRY and CDR2 SYGVKD. CDR3 residues: CAISEFTRGRGYEQYF. CDR3 in DNA: TGTGCCATCAGTGAGTTTACCAGGGGGCGTGGGTACGAGCAGTACTTC.

This clone has just one count. This chain links TRBV5-4 with TRBJ2-7; D ambiguous. CDR3 length: 14 residues. Trimming pared 0 bases from V and 6 bases from J, leaving 13 bases between. Germline assignment: CDR1 SGHNT and CDR2 YYREEE (reference sequence). CDR3 amino acids: CASSLGVPLGEQYF. In DNA form, the CDR3 reads TGTGCCAGCAGCTTGGGGGTTCCGCTTGGCGAGCAGTACTTC.

The chain uses TRBV7-9 and TRBJ1-1; D is undetermined. CDR3 length equals 14 residues. Trimming took 1 base from V and 4 from J, leaving 10 bases between them. The germline CDR1 and CDR2 sequences are SEHNR and FQNEAQ (reference sequence). The CDR3 DNA is TGTGCCAGCAGCTTAGTCGTCGGTAGCACTGAAGCTTTCTTT. Protein: CASSLVVGSTEAFF.

A note on this clone: This CDR3 is also generated by other DNA sequences in the sample. The chain employs TRBV28 and TRBJ2-7, with TRBD1 as a possible D gene (5 bases). The V end was cut by 6 bases, the J end by 3 bases, with 9 bases between. Germline CDR1 is MDHEN and CDR2 is SYDVKM. The CDR3 is 12 amino acids. The CDR3 nucleotides are TGTGCCAGCAGAGGAGACAGCTACGAGCAGTACTTC. Protein product: CASRGDSYEQYF.

A word on this clone: At the DNA level, this CDR3 is encoded by other sequences in the same sample as well. The chain combines TRBV5-1 with TRBJ2-7; D possibly corresponds to TRBD2 (5 bases). This CDR3 spans 14 amino acids. V was clipped by 2 bases and J by 4 bases, with 13 bases between them. Germline lookup yields CDR1 SGHRS and CDR2 YFSETQ. The CDR3 loop is CASSLRTASYEQYF. As DNA, the CDR3 is TGCGCCAGCAGCTTACGGACTGCCTCGTACGAGCAGTACTTC.

V usage is TRBV28 and J usage is TRBJ1-1; D is unclear. The germline V gene encodes CDR1 MDHEN and CDR2 SYDVKM. V lost 5 bases and J lost 0, with 10 bases in between. CDR3 size: 14 residues. CDR3 residues: CASSRRQMNTEAFF. The CDR3 DNA follows: TGTGCCAGCAGTCGACGGCAGATGAACACTGAAGCTTTCTTT.

The rearrangement links TRBV6-1 to TRBJ2-3, with 9 bases fitting TRBD2. Per germline, CDR1 MNHNS and CDR2 SASEGT. The CDR3 has 13 amino acids. Trimming at V came to 10 bases and at J to 3 bases, leaving 5 bases not matched to a gene. CDR3 in amino acids: CATRTSVTDTQYF. DNA for the CDR3: TGTGCCACCCGGACTAGCGTGACAGATACGCAGTATTTT.

This clone has a handful of counts. It may be a read error: a sequence one base away is much more abundant. This rearrangement joins TRBV10-1 to TRBJ2-7; 8 positions agree with TRBD2. Unmatched junction bases numbered 16, after V lost 0 bases and J lost 9 bases. Per germline, CDR1 WNHNN and CDR2 SYGVQD (reference sequence). This CDR3 spans 17 amino acids. The CDR3 DNA sequence: TGCGCCAGCAGTGAGTCGACTCAGGAAGCGGGAGTCCACGGGCAGTACTTC. Its protein is CASSESTQEAGVHGQYF.

In its sample, this clone was seen once. The CDR3 DNA sequence: TGCGCCAGCAGTGAGGCGACAGGGGATAATGAAAAACTGTTTTTT. Translated, it gives CASSEATGDNEKLFF. The V gene is TRBV10-2, the J gene TRBJ1-4; 8 bases are a match to TRBD1. The V gene's germline CDR1 is WSHSY and CDR2 SAAADI. V gave up 2 bases and J gave up 4 bases; unmatched junction bases: 3. The CDR3 extends over 15 amino acids.